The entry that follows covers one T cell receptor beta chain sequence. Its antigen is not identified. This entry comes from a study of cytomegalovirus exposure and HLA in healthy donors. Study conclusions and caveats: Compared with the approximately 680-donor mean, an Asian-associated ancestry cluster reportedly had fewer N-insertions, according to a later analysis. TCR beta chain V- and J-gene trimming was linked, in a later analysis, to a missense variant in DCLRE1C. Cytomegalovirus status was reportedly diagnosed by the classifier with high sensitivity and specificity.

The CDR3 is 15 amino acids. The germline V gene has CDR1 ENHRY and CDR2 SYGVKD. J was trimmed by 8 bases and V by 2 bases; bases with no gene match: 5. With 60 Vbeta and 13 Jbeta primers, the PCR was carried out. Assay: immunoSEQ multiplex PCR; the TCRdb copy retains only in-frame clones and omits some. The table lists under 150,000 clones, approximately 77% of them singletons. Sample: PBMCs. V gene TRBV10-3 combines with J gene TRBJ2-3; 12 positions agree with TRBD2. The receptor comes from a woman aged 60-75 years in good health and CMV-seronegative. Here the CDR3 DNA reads TGTGCCATCAGTGAGAAGGCTAGCGGGAGGGCTACGCAGTATTTT. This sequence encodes CAISEKASGRATQYF.